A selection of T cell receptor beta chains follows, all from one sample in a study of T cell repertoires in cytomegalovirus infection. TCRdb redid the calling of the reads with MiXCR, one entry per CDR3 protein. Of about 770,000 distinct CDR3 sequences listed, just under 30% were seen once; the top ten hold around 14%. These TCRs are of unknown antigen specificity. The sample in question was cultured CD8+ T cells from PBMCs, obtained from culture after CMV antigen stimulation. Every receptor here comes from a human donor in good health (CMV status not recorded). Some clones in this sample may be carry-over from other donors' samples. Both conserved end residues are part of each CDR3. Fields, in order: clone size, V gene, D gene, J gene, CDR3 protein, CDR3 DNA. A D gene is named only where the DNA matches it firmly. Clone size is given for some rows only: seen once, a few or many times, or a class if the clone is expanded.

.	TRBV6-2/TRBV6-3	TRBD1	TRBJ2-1	CASTTIMDRGHYNEQFF	TGTGCCAGCACCACGATCATGGACAGGGGGCATTACAATGAGCAGTTCTTC
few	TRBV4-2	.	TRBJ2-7	CASSQEGDSYEQYF	TGTGCCAGCAGCCAAGAAGGCGACTCCTACGAGCAGTACTTC
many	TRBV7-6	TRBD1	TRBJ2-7	CASGDRGYEQYF	TGTGCCAGCGGCGACAGGGGCTACGAGCAGTACTTC
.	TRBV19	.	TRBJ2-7	CASSIPGGYEQYF	TGTGCCAGTAGTATACCAGGAGGCTACGAGCAGTACTTC
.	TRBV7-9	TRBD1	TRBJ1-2	CASTNRGTVFLNTF	TGTGCCAGCACCAACCGAGGGACAGTCTTTTTAAACACCTTC
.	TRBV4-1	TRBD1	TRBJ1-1	CASSPGGQGKTEAFF	TGCGCCAGCAGCCCTGGGGGACAGGGTAAGACTGAAGCTTTCTTT
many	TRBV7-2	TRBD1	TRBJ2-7	CASSLPGTGVNEQYF	TGTGCCAGCAGCTTACCCGGGACAGGGGTCAACGAGCAGTACTTC
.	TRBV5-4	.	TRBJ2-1	CASSLSGAQFF	TGTGCCAGCAGCTTATCCGGGGCTCAGTTCTTC
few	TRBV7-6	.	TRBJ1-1	CASSFQRRTFF	TGTGCCAGCAGCTTCCAAAGAAGAACTTTCTTT
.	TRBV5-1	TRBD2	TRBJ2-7	CASSLTSEHEQYF	TGCGCCAGCAGCTTGACTAGCGAGCACGAGCAGTACTTC
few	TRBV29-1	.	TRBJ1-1	CSACAGDYTEAFF	TGCAGCGCCTGCGCAGGGGACTACACTGAAGCTTTCTTT
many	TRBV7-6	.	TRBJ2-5	CASSLLAYQETQYF	TGTGCCAGCAGCTTACTCGCTTACCAAGAGACCCAGTACTTC
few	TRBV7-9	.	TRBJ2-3	CASSFGPLSTDTQYF	TGTGCCAGCAGCTTCGGGCCTCTGTCCACAGATACGCAGTATTTT
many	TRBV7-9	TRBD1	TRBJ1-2	CASSFSRDRNIYGYTF	TGTGCCAGCAGCTTTAGTCGGGACAGGAATATCTATGGCTACACCTTC
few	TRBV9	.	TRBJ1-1	CASSVGWTNTEAFF	TGTGCCAGCAGCGTCGGATGGACGAACACTGAAGCTTTCTTT
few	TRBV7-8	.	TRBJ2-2	CASSLVLTRDGELFF	TGTGCCAGCAGCTTAGTCCTTACTAGGGACGGGGAGCTGTTTTTT
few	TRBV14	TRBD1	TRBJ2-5	CASSLWTGETQYF	TGTGCCAGCAGCCTTTGGACAGGGGAGACCCAGTACTTC
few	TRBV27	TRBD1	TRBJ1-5	CASSWTGINQPQHF	TGTGCCAGCAGCTGGACAGGCATCAATCAGCCCCAGCATTTT
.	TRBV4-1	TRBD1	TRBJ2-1	CASSQEGQAIYNEQFF	TGCGCCAGCAGCCAAGAGGGACAGGCGATCTACAATGAGCAGTTCTTC
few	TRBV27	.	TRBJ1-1	CASSLSGGLGTTEAFF	TGTGCCAGCAGTTTAAGCGGGGGCCTTGGGACAACTGAAGCTTTCTTT
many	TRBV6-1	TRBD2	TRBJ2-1	CASSDPFWAGGPSNEQFF	TGTGCCAGCAGTGACCCCTTTTGGGCGGGGGGGCCTTCGAATGAGCAGTTCTTC
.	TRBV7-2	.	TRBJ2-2	CASSLEGRGPIRAGELFF	TGTGCCAGCAGCTTAGAGGGCCGGGGGCCCATTCGTGCCGGGGAGCTGTTTTTT
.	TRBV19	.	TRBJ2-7	CASSIGRYTYEQYF	TGTGCCAGTAGTATTGGACGGTATACCTACGAGCAGTACTTC
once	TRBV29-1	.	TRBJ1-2	CSVEGRLGGYTF	TGCAGCGTTGAAGGCAGATTGGGGGGCTACACCTTC
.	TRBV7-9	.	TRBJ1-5	CASAPGRNQPQHF	TGTGCCAGCGCCCCCGGGCGCAATCAGCCCCAGCATTTT
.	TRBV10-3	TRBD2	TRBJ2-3	CAISETLAGGPSDTQYF	TGTGCCATCAGTGAGACCCTAGCGGGGGGGCCATCAGATACGCAGTATTTT
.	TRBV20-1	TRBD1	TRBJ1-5	CSASDRGVGNQPQHF	TGCAGTGCTAGCGACAGGGGGGTAGGCAATCAGCCCCAGCATTTT
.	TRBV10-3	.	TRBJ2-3	CAISEEVDGTSTDTQYF	TGTGCCATCAGTGAGGAAGTGGACGGAACTAGCACAGATACGCAGTATTTT
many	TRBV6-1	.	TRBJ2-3	CASSEARLRGDTQYF	TGTGCCAGCAGTGAAGCGCGCCTGAGGGGTGATACGCAGTATTTT
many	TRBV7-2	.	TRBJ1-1	CASSFGRASPNTEAFF	TGTGCCAGCAGCTTCGGCAGGGCCAGCCCGAACACTGAAGCTTTCTTT
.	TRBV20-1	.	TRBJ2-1	CSASPEGPANEQFF	TGCAGTGCTAGCCCCGAGGGGCCAGCAAATGAGCAGTTCTTC
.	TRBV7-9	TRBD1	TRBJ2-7	CASSFRDRGGHEQYF	TGTGCCAGCAGCTTCCGGGACAGGGGGGGCCACGAGCAGTACTTC
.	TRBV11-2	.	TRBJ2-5	CVSSLRPFQETQYF	TGTGTCAGCAGCTTACGGCCATTCCAAGAGACCCAGTACTTC
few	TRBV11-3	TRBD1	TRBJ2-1	CASSEGQGAYDNEQFF	TGTGCCAGCAGCGAAGGCCAGGGGGCATATGACAATGAGCAGTTCTTC
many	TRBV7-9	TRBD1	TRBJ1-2	CASSARQGNIFYGYTF	TGTGCCAGCAGCGCGCGACAGGGAAACATATTCTATGGCTACACCTTC
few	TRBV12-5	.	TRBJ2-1	CASGLVGNEQFF	TGTGCTAGTGGTTTGGTAGGCAATGAGCAGTTCTTC
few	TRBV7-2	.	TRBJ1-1	CASSLDARWTEAFF	TGTGCCAGCAGCTTAGACGCCCGGTGGACTGAAGCTTTCTTT
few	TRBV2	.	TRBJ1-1	CASSGEVTRSFF	TGTGCCAGCAGTGGGGAGGTGACCCGATCTTTCTTT
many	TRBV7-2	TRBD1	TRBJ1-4	CASSIGTGGDEKLFF	TGTGCCAGCAGCATCGGGACAGGGGGCGATGAAAAACTGTTTTTT
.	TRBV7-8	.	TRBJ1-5	CASSLSGPWAGEGNQPQHF	TGTGCCAGCAGCTTGTCAGGGCCCTGGGCAGGGGAGGGCAATCAGCCCCAGCATTTT
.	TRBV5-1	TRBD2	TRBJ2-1	CASSLAPSGLFNEQFF	TGCGCCAGCAGCTTGGCCCCTAGCGGACTTTTCAATGAGCAGTTCTTC
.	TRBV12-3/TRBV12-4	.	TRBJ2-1	CASIGGLLQFF	TGTGCCAGCATTGGTGGACTACTGCAGTTCTTC
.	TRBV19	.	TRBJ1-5	CASSIEGFAQPQHF	TGTGCCAGTAGTATCGAGGGGTTTGCTCAGCCCCAGCATTTT
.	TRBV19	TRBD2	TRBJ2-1	CASNMVAGPYNEQFF	TGTGCCAGTAATATGGTAGCGGGGCCCTACAATGAGCAGTTCTTC
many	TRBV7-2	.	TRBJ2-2	CASSSVGQLTGELFF	TGTGCCAGCAGCTCCGTAGGACAGCTAACCGGGGAGCTGTTTTTT
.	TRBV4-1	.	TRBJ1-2	CASSPGGGLSANSANYGYTF	TGCGCCAGCAGCCCAGGTGGGGGGCTCTCTGCAAATTCAGCTAACTATGGCTACACCTTC
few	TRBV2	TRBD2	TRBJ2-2	CAIPRASGGVGTGELFF	TGTGCCATCCCGAGGGCTAGCGGGGGAGTAGGCACCGGGGAGCTGTTTTTT
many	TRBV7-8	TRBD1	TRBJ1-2	CASRPPGQGGYTF	TGTGCCAGCAGACCCCCGGGACAGGGAGGCTACACCTTC
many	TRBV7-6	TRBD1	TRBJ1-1	CASSPTGRSGTEAFF	TGTGCCAGCAGCCCGACAGGGAGGTCAGGCACTGAAGCTTTCTTT